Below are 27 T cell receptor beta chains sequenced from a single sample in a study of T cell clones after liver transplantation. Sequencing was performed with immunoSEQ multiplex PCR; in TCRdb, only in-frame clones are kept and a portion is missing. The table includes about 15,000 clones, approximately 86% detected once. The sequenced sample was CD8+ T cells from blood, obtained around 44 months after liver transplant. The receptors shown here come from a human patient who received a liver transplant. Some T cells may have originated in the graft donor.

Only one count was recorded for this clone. The CDR3: CASSLEIAVTDTQYF. The CDR3 DNA follows: TGTGCCAGCAGCTTAGAGATCGCGGTCACAGATACGCAGTATTTT. The chain links TRBV13 to TRBJ2-3; no definite D call. V lost 1 base, J lost 2 bases, and 10 bases lay in between. Germline assignment: CDR1 PRHDT and CDR2 FYEKMQ (reference sequence). There are 15 residues in the CDR3. Full variable domain (missing parts from reference TRBV13 and TRBJ2-3): AAGVIQSPRHLIKEKRETATLKCYPIPRHDTVYWYQQGPGQDPQFLISFYEKMQSDKGSIPDRFSAQQFSDYHSELNMSSLELGDSALYFCASSLEIAVTDTQYFGPGTRLTVL.

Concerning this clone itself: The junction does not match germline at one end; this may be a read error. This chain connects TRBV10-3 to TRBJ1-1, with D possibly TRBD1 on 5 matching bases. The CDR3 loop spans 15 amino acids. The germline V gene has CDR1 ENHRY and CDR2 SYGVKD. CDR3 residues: CAISEAPGGNAEAFF. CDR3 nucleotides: TGTGCCATCAGCGAAGCCCCGGGGGGGAACGCTGAAGCTTTCTTT.

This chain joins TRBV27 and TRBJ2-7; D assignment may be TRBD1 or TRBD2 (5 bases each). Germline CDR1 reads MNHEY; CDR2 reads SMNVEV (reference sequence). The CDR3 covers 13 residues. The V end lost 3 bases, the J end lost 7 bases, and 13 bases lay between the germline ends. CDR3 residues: CASSLGTVGEQYF. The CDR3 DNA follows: TGTGCCAGCAGTTTGGGGACGGTCGGGGAGCAGTACTTC.

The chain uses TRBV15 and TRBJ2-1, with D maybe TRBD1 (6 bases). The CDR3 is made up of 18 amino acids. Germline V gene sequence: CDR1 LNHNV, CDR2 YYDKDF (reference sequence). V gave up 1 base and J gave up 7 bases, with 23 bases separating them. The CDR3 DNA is TGTGCCACCAGCAGAGGCAGGGGTGGCCCTGACAATACGAATGAGCAGTTCTTC. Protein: CATSRGRGGPDNTNEQFF.

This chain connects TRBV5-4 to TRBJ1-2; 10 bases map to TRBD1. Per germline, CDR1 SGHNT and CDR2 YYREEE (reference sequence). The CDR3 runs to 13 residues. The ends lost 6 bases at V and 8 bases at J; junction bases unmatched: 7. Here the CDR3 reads CASTSTGGEGYTF. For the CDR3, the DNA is TGTGCCAGCACATCGACAGGGGGCGAAGGCTACACCTTC.

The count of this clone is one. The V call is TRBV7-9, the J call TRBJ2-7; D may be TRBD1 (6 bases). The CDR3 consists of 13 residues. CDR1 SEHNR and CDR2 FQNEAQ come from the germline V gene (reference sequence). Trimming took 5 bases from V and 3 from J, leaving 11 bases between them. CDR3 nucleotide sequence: TGTGCCAGCAGCCCAGGACAGAACTACGAGCAGTACTTC. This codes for CASSPGQNYEQYF.

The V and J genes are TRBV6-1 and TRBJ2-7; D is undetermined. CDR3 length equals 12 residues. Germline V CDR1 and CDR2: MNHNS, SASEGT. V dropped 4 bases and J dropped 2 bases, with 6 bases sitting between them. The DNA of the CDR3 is TGTGCCAGCAGTGGTCGGGCCTACGAGCAGTACTTC. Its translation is CASSGRAYEQYF.

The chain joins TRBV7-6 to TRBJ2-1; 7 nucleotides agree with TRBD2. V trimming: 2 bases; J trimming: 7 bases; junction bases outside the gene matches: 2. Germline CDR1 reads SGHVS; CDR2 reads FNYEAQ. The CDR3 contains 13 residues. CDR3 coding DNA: TGTGCCAGCAGCTTATCGGGGGGAAATGAGCAGTTCTTC. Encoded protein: CASSLSGGNEQFF. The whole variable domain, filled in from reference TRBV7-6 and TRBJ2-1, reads GAGVSQSPRYKVTKRGQDVALRCDPISGHVSLYWYRQALGQGPEFLTYFNYEAQQDKSGLPNDRFSAERPEGSISTLTIQRTEQRDSAMYRCASSLSGGNEQFFGPGTRLTVL.

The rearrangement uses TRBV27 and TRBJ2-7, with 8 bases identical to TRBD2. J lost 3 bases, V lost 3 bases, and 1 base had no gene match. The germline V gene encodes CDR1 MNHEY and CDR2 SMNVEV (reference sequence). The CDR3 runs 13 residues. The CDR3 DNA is TGTGCCAGCAGTTTTAGCGGGGTCTACGAGCAGTACTTC. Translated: CASSFSGVYEQYF.

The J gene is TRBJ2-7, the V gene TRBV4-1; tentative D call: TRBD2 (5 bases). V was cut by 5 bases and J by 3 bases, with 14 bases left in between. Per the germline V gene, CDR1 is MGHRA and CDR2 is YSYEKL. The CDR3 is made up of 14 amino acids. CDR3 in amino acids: CASSGRAGFYEQYF. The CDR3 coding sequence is TGCGCCAGCAGCGGGCGGGCTGGGTTCTACGAGCAGTACTTC.

CDR3 loop: CASSLARNPGVTQYF. The CDR3 DNA is TGTGCCAGCAGCTTGGCCCGGAATCCAGGGGTGACCCAGTACTTC. The chain carries TRBV5-5 and TRBJ2-5, with a possible D match to TRBD1 (6 bases). The CDR3 consists of 15 residues. Trimming removed 0 bases from V and 7 bases from J, with 16 bases in between. CDR1 and CDR2 (germline): SGHKS, YYEKEE (reference sequence).

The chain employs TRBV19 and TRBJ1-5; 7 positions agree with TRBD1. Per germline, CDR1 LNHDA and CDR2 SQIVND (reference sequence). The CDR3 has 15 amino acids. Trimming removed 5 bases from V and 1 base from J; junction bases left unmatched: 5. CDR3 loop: CASSPGTASNQPQHF. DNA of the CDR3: TGTGCCAGTAGTCCCGGGACAGCGAGCAATCAGCCCCAGCATTTT.

CDR3 nucleotides: TGCGCCAGCAGCTTGGTGGGAGGGTTGGAGAACACTGAAGCTTTCTTT. It is translated as CASSLVGGLENTEAFF. V gene TRBV5-1 combines with J gene TRBJ1-1; D is ambiguous. The V end was cut by 0 bases, the J end by 1 base, with 13 bases between. This CDR3 is built from 16 residues. Germline CDR1 reads SGHRS; CDR2 reads YFSETQ.

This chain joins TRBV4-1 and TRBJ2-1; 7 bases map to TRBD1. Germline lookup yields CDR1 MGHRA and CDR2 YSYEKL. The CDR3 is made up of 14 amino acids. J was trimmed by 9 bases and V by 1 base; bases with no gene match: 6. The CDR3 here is CASSQGKGAIEQFF. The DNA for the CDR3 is TGCGCCAGCAGCCAAGGAAAGGGGGCCATTGAGCAGTTCTTC.

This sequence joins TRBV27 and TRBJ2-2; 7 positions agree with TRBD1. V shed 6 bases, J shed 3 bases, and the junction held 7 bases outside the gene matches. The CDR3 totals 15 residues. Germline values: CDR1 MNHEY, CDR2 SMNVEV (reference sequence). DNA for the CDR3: TGTGCCAGCAGCCTAACAGGGGTAGACACCGGGGAGCTGTTTTTT. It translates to CASSLTGVDTGELFF.

The CDR3 DNA follows: TGTGCCAGCAGTTTACTGCCTCCTACGAACTACGAGCAGTACTTC. Its translation is CASSLLPPTNYEQYF. This chain joins TRBV27 and TRBJ2-7; unclear D gene. This CDR3 is 15 amino acids long. The ends were cut back, 2 bases at V and 3 bases at J, with 14 bases in the middle. Looked up from germline, CDR1 is MNHEY and CDR2 is SMNVEV (reference sequence).

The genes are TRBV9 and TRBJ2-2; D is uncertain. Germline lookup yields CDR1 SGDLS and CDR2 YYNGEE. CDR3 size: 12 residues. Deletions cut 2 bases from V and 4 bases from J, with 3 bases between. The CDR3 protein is CASSVPTGELFF. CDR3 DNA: TGTGCCAGCAGCGTCCCCACCGGGGAGCTGTTTTTT.

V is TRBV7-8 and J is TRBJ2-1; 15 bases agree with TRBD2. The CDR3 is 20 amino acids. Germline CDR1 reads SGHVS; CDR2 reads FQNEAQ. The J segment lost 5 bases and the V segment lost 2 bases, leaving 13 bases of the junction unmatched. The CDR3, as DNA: TGTGCCAGCAGCTTATTTCCGGGACTAGCGGGGGGTCCGAATGACAATGAGCAGTTCTTC. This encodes CASSLFPGLAGGPNDNEQFF.

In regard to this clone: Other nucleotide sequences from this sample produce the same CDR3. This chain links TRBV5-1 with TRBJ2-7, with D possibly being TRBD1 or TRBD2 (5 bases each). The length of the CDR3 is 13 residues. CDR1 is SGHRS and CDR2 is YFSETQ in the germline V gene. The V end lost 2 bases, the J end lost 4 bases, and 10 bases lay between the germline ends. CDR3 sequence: CASSFGGGYEQYF. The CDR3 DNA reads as TGCGCCAGCAGCTTTGGGGGTGGGTACGAGCAGTACTTC.

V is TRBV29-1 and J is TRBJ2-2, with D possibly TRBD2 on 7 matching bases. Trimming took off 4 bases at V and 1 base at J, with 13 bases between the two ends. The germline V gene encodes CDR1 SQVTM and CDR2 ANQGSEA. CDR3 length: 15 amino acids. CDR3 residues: CSVVTGGENTGELFF. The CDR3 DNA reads TGCAGCGTTGTTACGGGGGGCGAGAACACCGGGGAGCTGTTTTTT.

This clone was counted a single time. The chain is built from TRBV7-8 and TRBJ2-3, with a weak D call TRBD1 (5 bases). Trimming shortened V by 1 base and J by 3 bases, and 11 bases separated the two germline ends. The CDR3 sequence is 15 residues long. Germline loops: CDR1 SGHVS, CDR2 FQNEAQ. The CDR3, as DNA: TGTGCCAGCAGCTTAGTGGCAGGGAATACAGATACGCAGTATTTT. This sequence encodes CASSLVAGNTDTQYF.

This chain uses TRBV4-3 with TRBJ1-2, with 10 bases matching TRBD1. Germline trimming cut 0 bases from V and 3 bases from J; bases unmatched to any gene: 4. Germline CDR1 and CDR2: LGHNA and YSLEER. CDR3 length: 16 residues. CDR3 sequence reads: CASSQERTGGDYGYTF. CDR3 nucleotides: TGCGCCAGCAGCCAAGAGAGGACAGGGGGGGACTATGGCTACACCTTC.

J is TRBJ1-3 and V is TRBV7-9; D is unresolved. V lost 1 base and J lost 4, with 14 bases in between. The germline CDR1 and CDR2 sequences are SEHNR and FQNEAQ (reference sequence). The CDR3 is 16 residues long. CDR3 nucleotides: TGTGCCAGCAGCTTAGGATCAGCGGGATTGGGAAACACCATATATTTT. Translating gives CASSLGSAGLGNTIYF.

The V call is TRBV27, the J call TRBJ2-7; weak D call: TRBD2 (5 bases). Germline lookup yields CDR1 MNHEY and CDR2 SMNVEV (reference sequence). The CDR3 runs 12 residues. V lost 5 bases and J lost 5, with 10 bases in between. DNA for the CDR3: TGTGCCAGCAGTCTCGACGGGAACGAGCAGTACTTC. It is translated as CASSLDGNEQYF.

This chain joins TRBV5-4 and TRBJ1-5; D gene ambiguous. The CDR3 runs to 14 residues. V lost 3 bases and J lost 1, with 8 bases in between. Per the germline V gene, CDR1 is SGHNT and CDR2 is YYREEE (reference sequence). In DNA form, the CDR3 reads TGTGCCAGCAGCTCTGGGGTGAGCAATCAGCCCCAGCATTTT. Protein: CASSSGVSNQPQHF. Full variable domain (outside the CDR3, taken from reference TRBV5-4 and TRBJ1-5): ETGVTQSPTHLIKTRGQQVTLRCSSQSGHNTVSWYQQALGQGPQFIFQYYREEENGRGNFPPRFSGLQFPNYSSELNVNALELDDSALYLCASSSGVSNQPQHFGDGTRLSIL.

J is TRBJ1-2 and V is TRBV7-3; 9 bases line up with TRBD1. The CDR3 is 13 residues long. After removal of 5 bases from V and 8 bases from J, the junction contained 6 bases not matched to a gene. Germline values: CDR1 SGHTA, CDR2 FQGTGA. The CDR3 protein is CASSADRGDGYTF. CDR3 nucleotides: TGTGCCAGCAGCGCAGACAGGGGGGACGGCTACACCTTC. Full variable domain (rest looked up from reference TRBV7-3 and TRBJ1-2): GAGVSQTPSNKVTEKGKYVELRCDPISGHTALYWYRQSLGQGPEFLIYFQGTGAADDSGLPNDRFFAVRPEGSVSTLKIQRTERGDSAVYLCASSADRGDGYTFGSGTRLTVV.

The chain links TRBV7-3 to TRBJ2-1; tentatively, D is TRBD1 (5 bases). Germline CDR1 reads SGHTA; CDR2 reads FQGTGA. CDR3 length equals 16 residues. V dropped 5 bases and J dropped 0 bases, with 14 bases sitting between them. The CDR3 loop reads CASSPLTDSSYNEQFF. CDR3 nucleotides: TGTGCCAGCAGCCCTCTGACCGACAGCTCCTACAATGAGCAGTTCTTC.